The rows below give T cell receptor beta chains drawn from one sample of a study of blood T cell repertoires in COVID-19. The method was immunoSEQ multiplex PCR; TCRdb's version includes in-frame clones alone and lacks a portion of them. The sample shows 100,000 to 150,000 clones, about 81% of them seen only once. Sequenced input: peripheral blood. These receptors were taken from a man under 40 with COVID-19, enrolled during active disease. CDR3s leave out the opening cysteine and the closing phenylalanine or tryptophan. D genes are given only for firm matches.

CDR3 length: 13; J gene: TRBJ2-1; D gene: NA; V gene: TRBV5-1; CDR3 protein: ASSLVGGYYNEQF
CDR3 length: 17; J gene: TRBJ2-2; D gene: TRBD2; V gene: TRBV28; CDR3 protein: ASSPIMGLAGVSTGELF
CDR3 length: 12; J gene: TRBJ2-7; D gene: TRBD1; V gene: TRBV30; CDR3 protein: AWSGGGVSYEQY
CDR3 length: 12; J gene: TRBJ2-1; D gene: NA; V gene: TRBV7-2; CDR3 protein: ASSLVTYYNEQF
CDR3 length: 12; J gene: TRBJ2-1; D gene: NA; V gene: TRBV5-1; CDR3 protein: ASSLGALDNEQF
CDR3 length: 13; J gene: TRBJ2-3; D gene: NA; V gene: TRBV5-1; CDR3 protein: ASSTLTSSADTQY
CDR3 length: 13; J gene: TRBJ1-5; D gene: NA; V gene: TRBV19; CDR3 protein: ASSIRGRSLVPQH
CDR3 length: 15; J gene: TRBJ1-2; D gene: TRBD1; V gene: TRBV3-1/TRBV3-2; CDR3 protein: ASSQRGGQWGAYGYT
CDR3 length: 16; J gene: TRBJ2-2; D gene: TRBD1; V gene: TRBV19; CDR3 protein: APEAFFEQGGLGGELF
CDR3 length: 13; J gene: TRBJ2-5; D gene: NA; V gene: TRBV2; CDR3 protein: ASSDYMGGPETQY
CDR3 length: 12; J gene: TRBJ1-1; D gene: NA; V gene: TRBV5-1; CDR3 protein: ASSWATGTTEAF
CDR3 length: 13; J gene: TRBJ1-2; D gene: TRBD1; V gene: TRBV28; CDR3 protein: ASSSGTGVNYGYT
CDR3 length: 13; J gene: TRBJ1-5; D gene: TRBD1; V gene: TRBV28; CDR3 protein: ASSKRRFRGPPQH
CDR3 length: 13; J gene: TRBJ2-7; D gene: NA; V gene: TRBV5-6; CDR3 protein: ASSLVSAARYEQY
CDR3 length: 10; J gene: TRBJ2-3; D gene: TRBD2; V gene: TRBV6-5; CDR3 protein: ASVLAGGSQY
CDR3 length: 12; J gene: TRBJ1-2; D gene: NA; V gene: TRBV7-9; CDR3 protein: ASSLRRAGGGYT
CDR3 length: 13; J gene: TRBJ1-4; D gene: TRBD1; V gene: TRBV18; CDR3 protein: ASSPRDRGNEKLF
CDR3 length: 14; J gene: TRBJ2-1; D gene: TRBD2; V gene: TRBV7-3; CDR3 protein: ASSRAGDLSYNEQF
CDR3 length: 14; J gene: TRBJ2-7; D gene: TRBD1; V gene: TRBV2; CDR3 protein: ASSDNWDRTSYEQY
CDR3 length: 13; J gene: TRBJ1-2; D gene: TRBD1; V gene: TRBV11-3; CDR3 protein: ASSSGQGEDYGYT
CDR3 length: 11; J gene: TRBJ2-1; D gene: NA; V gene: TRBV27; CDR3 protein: ASSLERYNEQF
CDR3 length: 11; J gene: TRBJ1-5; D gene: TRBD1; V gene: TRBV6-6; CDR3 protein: AGGQYSNQPQH
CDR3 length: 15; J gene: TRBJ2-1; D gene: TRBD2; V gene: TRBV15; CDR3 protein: ATSRDLPSGFYNEQF
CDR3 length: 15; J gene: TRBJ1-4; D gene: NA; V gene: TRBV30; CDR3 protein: AWSVRGWGQGLGKLF
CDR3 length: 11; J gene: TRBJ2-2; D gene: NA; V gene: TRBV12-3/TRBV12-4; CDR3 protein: ASSSTTTGELF
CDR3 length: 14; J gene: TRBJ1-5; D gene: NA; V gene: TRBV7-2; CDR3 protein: ASSLVGVGSNQPQH
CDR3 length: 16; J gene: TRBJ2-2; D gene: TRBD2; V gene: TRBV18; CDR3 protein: ASSPPAGGGENTGELF
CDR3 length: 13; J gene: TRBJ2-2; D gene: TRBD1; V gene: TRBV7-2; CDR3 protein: ASSLRQGGSGELF
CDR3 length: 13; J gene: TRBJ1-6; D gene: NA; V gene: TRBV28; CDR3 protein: ASNPQISYNSPLH
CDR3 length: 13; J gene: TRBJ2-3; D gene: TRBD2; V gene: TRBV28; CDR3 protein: ASKGLAENTDTQY
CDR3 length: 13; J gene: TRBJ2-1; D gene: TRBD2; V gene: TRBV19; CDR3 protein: ASSYTSGRNNEQF
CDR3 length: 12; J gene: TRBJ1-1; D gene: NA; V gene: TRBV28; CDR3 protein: ASSLTGKNTEAF
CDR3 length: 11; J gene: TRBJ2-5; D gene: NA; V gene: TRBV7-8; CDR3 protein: ASSPAQRETQY
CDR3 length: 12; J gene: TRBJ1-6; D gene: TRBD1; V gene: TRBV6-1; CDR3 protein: ASRTGSYNSPLH
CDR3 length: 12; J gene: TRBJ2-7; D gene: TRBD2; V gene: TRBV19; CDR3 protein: ASTVSGDSYEQY
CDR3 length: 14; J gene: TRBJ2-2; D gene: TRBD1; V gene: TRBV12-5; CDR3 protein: ASGSAPGQGPGELF
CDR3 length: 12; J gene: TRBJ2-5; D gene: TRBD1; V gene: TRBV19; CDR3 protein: ASTGQGAGETQY
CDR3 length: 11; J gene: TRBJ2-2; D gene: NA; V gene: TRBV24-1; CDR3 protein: ATSDGLTGELF
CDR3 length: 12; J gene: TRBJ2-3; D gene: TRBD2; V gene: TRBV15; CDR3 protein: ATSRGGTVRTQY
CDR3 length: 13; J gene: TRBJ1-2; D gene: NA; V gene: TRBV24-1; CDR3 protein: ATSDPTQGGYGYT
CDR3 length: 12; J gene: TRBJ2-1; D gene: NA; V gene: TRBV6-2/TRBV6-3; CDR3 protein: ASSGQSKNNEQF
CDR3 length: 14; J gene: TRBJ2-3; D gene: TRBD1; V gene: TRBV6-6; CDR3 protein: ASSYSAGGSTDTQY
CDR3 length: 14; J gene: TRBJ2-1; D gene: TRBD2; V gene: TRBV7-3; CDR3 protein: ASSLRRLAGGNEQF
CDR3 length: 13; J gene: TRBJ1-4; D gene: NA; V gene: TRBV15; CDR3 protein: ATSRDPTGGEKLF
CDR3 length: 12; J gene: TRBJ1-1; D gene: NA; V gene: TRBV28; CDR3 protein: ASKRRDLNTEAF
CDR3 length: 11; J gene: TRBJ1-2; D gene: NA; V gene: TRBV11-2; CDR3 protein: ASSPGGTYGYT
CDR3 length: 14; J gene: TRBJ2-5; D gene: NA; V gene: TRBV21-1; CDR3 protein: ASSYHFMEGRETQY
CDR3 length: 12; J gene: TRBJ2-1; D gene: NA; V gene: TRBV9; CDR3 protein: ASSTADFTNEQF
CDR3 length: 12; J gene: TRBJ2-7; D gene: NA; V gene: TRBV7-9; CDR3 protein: ASSPQTGQYEQY
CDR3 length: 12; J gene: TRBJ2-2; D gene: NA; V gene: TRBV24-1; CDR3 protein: ATSEGEGAGELF
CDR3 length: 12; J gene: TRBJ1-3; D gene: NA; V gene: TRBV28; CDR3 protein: ATRGRGAGNTIY
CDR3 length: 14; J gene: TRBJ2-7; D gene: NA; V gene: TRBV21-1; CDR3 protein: ASSKTPSGFLYEQY
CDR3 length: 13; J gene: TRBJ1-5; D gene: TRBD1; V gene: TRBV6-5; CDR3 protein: ASSIRDRVHQPQH
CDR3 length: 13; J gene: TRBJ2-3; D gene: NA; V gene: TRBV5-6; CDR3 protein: ASSDRPGPTDTQY